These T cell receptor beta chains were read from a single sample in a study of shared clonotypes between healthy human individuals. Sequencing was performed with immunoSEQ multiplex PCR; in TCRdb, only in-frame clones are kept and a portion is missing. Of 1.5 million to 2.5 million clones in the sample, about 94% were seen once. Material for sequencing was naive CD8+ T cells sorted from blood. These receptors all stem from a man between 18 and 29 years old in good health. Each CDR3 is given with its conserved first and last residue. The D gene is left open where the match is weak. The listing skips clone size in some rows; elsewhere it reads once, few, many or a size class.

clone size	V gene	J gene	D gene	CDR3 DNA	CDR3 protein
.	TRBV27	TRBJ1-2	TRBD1	TGTGCCAGCAGTCGACAGGGACTGATCTATGGCTACACCTTC	CASSRQGLIYGYTF
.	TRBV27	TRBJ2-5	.	TGTGCCAGCAGTTTTACGGGGGCCGTCGAGACCCAGTACTTC	CASSFTGAVETQYF
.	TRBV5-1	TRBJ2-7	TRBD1	TGCGCCAGCAGCTTCGGGGTGGACAGGGGCGTCTACGAGCAGTACTTC	CASSFGVDRGVYEQYF
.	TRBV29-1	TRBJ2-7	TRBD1	TGCAGCTGCTGGGGACAGGGTTCCTACGAGCAGTACTTC	CSCWGQGSYEQYF
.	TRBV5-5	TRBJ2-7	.	TGTGCCAGCAGCTTGGAGCCCTCCGAAGCCTACGAGCAGTACTTC	CASSLEPSEAYEQYF
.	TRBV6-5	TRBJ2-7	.	TGTGCCAGCAGTTACTCGACCGTTCCCTACGAGCAGTACTTC	CASSYSTVPYEQYF
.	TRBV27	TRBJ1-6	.	TGTGCCAGCAGTCCACAGATATCAGGTCCCCAATCCCTCCACTTT	CASSPQISGPQSLHF
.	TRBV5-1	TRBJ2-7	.	TGCGCCAGCAGCTTGTCGGGGGTTAGCTACGAGCAGTACTTC	CASSLSGVSYEQYF
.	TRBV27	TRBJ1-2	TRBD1	TGTGCCAGCAGTTTATTTGGACAGGGGCATGGCTACACCTTC	CASSLFGQGHGYTF
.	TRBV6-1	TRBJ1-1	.	TGTGCCAGCAGTGAAGCTTGGGGTCGTGGGCCGAACACTGAAGCTTTCTTT	CASSEAWGRGPNTEAFF
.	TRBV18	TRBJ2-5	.	TGTGCCAGCTCACCCGCACTAGGAGAGACCCAGTACTTC	CASSPALGETQYF
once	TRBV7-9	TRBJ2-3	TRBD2	TGTGCCAGCAGCCAGACTAGCGGGGGAATCACAGATACGCAGTATTTT	CASSQTSGGITDTQYF
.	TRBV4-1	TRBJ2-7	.	TGCGCCAGCAGCCAAGCGACAGGGAGGGTGGACTACGAGCAGTACTTC	CASSQATGRVDYEQYF
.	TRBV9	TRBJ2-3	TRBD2	TGTGCCAGCAGCGTAACTAGCGCCAGCACAGATACGCAGTATTTT	CASSVTSASTDTQYF
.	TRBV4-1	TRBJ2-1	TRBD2	TGCGCCAGCAGCCAAGATCCCCGTAGCGGGAGTTACAATGAGCAGTTCTTC	CASSQDPRSGSYNEQFF
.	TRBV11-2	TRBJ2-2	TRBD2	TGTGCCAGCAGCTCGGGACTAGCGGGAGATGGGTACACCGGGGAGCTGTTTTTT	CASSSGLAGDGYTGELFF
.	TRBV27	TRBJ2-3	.	TGTGCCAGCAGTTTACAACCGGGAGCCGCAGATACGCAGTATTTT	CASSLQPGAADTQYF
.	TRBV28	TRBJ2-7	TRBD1	TGTGCCAGCAGCCATGAGGACAGGGATTACGAGCAGTACTTC	CASSHEDRDYEQYF
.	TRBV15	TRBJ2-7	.	TGTGCCACCAGCAGAGTTGGACAGTTGGCCTACGAGCAGTACTTC	CATSRVGQLAYEQYF
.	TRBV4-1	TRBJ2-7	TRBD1	TGCGCCAGCAGCCAACCCACAGGGGGAAGGTACGAGCAGTACTTC	CASSQPTGGRYEQYF
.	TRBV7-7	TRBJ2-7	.	TGTGCCATCGGACTCCTTGGGAACTCCTACGAGCAGTACTTC	CAIGLLGNSYEQYF
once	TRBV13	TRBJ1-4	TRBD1	TGTGCCAGCAGCTTCCGGACAGGGGGAAATGAAAAACTGTTTTTT	CASSFRTGGNEKLFF
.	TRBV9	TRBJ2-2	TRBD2	TGTGCCAGCAGCCCCCGCAGCGGGGCGAACACCGGGGAGCTGTTTTTT	CASSPRSGANTGELFF
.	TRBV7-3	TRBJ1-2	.	TGTGCCAGCAGCTTAATTGGGGGAGAGGGCTATGGCTACACCTTC	CASSLIGGEGYGYTF
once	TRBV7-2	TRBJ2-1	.	TGTGCCAGCAGCTTAGTCCCACAGCCCACCTACAATGAGCAGTTCTTC	CASSLVPQPTYNEQFF
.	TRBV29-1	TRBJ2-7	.	TGCAGCGTCGCCCAGCAGAACGAGCAGTACTTC	CSVAQQNEQYF
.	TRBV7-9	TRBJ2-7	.	TGTGCCAGCAGCTCCTACGAGCAGTACTTC	CASSSYEQYF
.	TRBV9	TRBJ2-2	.	TGTGCCAGCAGCGTAGGTTTGCTAGAGTCCAACACCGGGGAGCTGTTTTTT	CASSVGLLESNTGELFF
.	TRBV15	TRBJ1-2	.	TGTGCCACCAGCAGAGATAACAGGGAGGGGGGCTACACCTTC	CATSRDNREGGYTF
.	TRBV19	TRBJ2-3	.	TGTGCCAGTAGTATATCGGACTCAGATACGCAGTATTTT	CASSISDSDTQYF
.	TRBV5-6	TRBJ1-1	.	TGTGCCAGCAGCACCGCAGGGTGGGAATGGAGCACTGAAGCTTTCTTT	CASSTAGWEWSTEAFF
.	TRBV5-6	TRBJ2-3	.	TGTGCCAGCAGCCCCTGGGAGGTGGGGGATACGCAGTATTTT	CASSPWEVGDTQYF
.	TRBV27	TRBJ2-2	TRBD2	TGTGCCAGCAGTTTAGTGGTTAGCGGGGGAGCGACCGGGGAGCTGTTTTTT	CASSLVVSGGATGELFF
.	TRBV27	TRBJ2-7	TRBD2	TGTGCCAGCACCCAACATCCCGGGACTAGTTACGAGCAGTACTTC	CASTQHPGTSYEQYF
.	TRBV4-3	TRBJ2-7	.	TGCGCCAGCAGCCAAGAATCCAGTGTGCTCTACGAGCAGTACTTC	CASSQESSVLYEQYF
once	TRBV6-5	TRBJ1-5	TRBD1	TGTGCCATTGGACAGGCTCCTTATCAGCCCCAGCATTTT	CAIGQAPYQPQHF
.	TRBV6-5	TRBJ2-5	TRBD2	TGTGCCAGCAGTTACGCCGGGGGGAACCAAGAGACCCAGTACTTC	CASSYAGGNQETQYF
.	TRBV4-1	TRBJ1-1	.	TGCGCCAGCAGCCCTAATACCCTTTATGCTGAAGCTTTCTTT	CASSPNTLYAEAFF
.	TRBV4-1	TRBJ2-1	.	TGCGCCAGCAGCCCCGGTGGGTCCTACAATGAGCAGTTCTTC	CASSPGGSYNEQFF
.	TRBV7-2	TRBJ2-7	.	TGTGCCAGCAGCTTATGGCAGGGAGGATACGAGCAGTACTTC	CASSLWQGGYEQYF
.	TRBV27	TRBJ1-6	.	TGTGCCAGCAGTTACCGGGCCTCCTATAATTCACCCCTCCACTTT	CASSYRASYNSPLHF
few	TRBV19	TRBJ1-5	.	TGTGCCAGTAGCTTCTTCCCCCAAAATCAGCCCCAGCATTTT	CASSFFPQNQPQHF
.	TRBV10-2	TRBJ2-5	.	TGCGCCAGCAGCCTGGACGTCACCTTGAAAGAGACCCAGTACTTC	CASSLDVTLKETQYF
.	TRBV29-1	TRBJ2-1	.	TGCAGCGTTGAAGGGGATGAGCAGTTCTTC	CSVEGDEQFF
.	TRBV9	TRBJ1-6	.	TGTGCCAGCAGAACAGGGACTTCACCCCTCCACTTT	CASRTGTSPLHF
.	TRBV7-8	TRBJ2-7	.	TGTGCCAGCAGCCGGGCCCCGTCCTACGAGCAGTACTTC	CASSRAPSYEQYF
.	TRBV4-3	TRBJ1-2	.	TGCGCCAGCAGCCAAGATGGGGGGGACTATGGCTACACCTTC	CASSQDGGDYGYTF
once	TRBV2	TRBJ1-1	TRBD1	TGTGCCTGCGAGGGGGCGGAAAACACTGAAGCTTTCTTT	CACEGAENTEAFF
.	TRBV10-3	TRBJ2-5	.	TGTGCCATCAGTGACCCTCTAAAAGAGACCCAGTACTTC	CAISDPLKETQYF
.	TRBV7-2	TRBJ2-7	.	TGTGCCAGCAGCCCCACATCCTACGAGCAGTACTTC	CASSPTSYEQYF
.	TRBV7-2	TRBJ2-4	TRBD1	TGTGCCAGCAGCCCGGGACAGGGGGCTCTCTCTGCCAAAAACATTCAGTACTTC	CASSPGQGALSAKNIQYF
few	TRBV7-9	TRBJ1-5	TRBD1	TGTGCCAGCAGCCATGGACAGGGAGGATGGCAGCCCCAGCATTTT	CASSHGQGGWQPQHF
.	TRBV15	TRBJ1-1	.	TGTGCCACCAGCAGAGGTCTCGGTTCGAACACTGAAGCTTTCTTT	CATSRGLGSNTEAFF
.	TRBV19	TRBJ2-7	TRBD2	TGTGCCAGTAGTATACTAGCGGGAGACTACGAGCAGTACTTC	CASSILAGDYEQYF
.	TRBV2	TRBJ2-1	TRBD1	TGTGCCAGAAGGGGAGACAGGGTTCCTGAGCAGTTCTTC	CARRGDRVPEQFF
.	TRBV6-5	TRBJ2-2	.	TGTGCCAGCAGTTATTTTGAAAACACCGGGGAGCTGTTTTTT	CASSYFENTGELFF
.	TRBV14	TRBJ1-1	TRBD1	TGTGCCAGCAGCCGGACAGGGGGCACTGAAGCTTTCTTT	CASSRTGGTEAFF